Presented here are 3 T cell receptor beta chains from one specimen sequenced in a study of regulatory T cells in long-lasting Graves disease. Library construction for TCR beta used iRepertoire HTBI primers and Arm-PCR of CDR3 regions. TCRdb analysed the multiplex PCR reads with MiXCR anew, one entry per CDR3 protein. The table includes some 250,000 distinct CDR3 sequences, around 18% detected once. As to time point: newly diagnosed GD, antithyroid drugs for less than 3 months. RNA extracted from PBMCs served as the sequencing template. The input for sequencing was peripheral blood mononuclear cells (PBMCs), taken at new diagnosis, from a patient treated with antithyroid drugs. The receptors were gathered from a female donor with Graves disease.

This clonotype came up a few times. The V call is TRBV5-4, the J call TRBJ1-4, with TRBD1 identical over 8 bases. This CDR3 region has 13 residues. From germline, CDR1 is SGHNT and CDR2 YYREEE (reference sequence). The V and J ends lost 4 bases and 10 bases, in that order; junction bases with no gene match: 6. The DNA for the CDR3 is TGTGCCAGCAGCCTGCCTGACAGGGGAAAACTGTTTTTT. It is translated as CASSLPDRGKLFF. The full variable domain, its missing parts supplied by reference TRBV5-4 and TRBJ1-4, is ETGVTQSPTHLIKTRGQQVTLRCSSQSGHNTVSWYQQALGQGPQFIFQYYREEENGRGNFPPRFSGLQFPNYSSELNVNALELDDSALYLCASSLPDRGKLFFGSGTQLSVL.

This clonotype was seen many times. The chain has TRBV7-9 and TRBJ2-2, with 8 bases that match TRBD1. V gave up 10 bases and J gave up 3 bases; unmatched junction bases: 4. This CDR3 has 13 residues. Germline V gene data show CDR1 as SEHNR and CDR2 as FQNEAQ (reference sequence). The chain's CDR3 is CAIRGLDTGELFF. CDR3 coding DNA: TGTGCCATCAGGGGGCTGGACACCGGGGAGCTGTTTTTT.

This rearrangement joins TRBV3-1 to TRBJ2-5; D gene unclear. Germline CDR1 LGHDT, CDR2 YNNKEL (reference sequence). The V end was cut by 1 base, the J end by 5 bases, with 14 bases between. There are 15 residues in the CDR3. Here the CDR3 DNA reads TGTGCCAGCAGCCAAGCTATGGACCTCAGCGAGACCCAGTACTTC. It encodes CASSQAMDLSETQYF.